Listed below are T cell receptor beta chains from one sample, sequenced in a study of cytomegalovirus exposure and HLA in healthy donors. Produced via immunoSEQ multiplex PCR; TCRdb's table is partial and in-frame only. The table records approximately 150,000 clones, less than 85% of them present only once. The source material was PBMCs. Receptors originate from a middle-aged man in good health and CMV-seronegative. CDR3s include the opening cysteine and the closing phenylalanine or tryptophan. The order of the fields is clone size, D gene, J gene, V gene, CDR3 DNA, CDR3 protein. The D gene is left open where the match is weak. Size is stated for part of the rows, as once, few or many counts, or as a class when the clone is expanded.

few | TRBD1 | TRBJ2-7 | TRBV5-1 | TGCGCCAGCAGCTTGGTCGTTATTGGGGGACAGGAGGCTTTGAGCTCCTACGAGCAGTACTTC | CASSLVVIGGQEALSSYEQYF
few | NA | TRBJ2-5 | TRBV5-1 | TGCGCCAGCAGCTCCCCCCCAGAACAAGAGACCCAGTACTTC | CASSSPPEQETQYF
NA | NA | TRBJ2-3 | TRBV15 | TGTGCCACCAGCAGAGAAGGGAGGATGGGCACAGATACGCAGTATTTT | CATSREGRMGTDTQYF
NA | NA | TRBJ1-6 | TRBV18 | TGTGCCAGCTCACCAGAAGGCAGGGATAATTCACCCCTCCACTTT | CASSPEGRDNSPLHF
NA | NA | TRBJ2-2 | TRBV5-4 | TGTGCCAGCAGCTTAGGGTCATGGCGGGAAGGTGGCGGGGAGCTGTTTTTT | CASSLGSWREGGGELFF
NA | NA | TRBJ2-6 | TRBV5-1 | TGCGCCAGCAGCTTGGAAGCCCGGGCTGGGGCCAACGTCCTGACTTTC | CASSLEARAGANVLTF
once | NA | TRBJ2-1 | TRBV5-4 | TGTGCCAGCAGCTTCGGGAGTATGGGCAATGAGCAGTTCTTC | CASSFGSMGNEQFF
few | NA | TRBJ2-2 | TRBV6-6 | TGTGCCAGCAGTTACTCACCTGGCGGAGTCACCGGGGAGCTGTTTTTT | CASSYSPGGVTGELFF
NA | NA | TRBJ2-5 | TRBV4-3 | TGCGCCAGCAGCCAAGAGATTGGGGGGAGTCAAGAGACCCAGTACTTC | CASSQEIGGSQETQYF
NA | NA | TRBJ2-1 | TRBV11-2 | TGTGCCAGCAGCTTAGAGGGTAGCGATGAGCAGTTCTTC | CASSLEGSDEQFF
NA | TRBD1 | TRBJ1-2 | TRBV28 | TGTGCCAGCAGTTGGGACAGGGATGGCTACACCTTC | CASSWDRDGYTF
NA | NA | TRBJ2-7 | TRBV7-9 | TGTGCCAGCAGCTTATTTCAGGGAGGAACCTACGAGCAGTACTTC | CASSLFQGGTYEQYF
NA | TRBD1 | TRBJ1-2 | TRBV5-1 | TGCGCCAGCAGCTGGGGGACAGGGACAAACTATGGCTACACCTTC | CASSWGTGTNYGYTF
NA | TRBD1 | TRBJ1-2 | TRBV7-3 | TGTGCCAGCAGCTTAACAGGCAAGGGGGCCTATGGCTACACCTTC | CASSLTGKGAYGYTF
NA | TRBD1 | TRBJ2-4 | TRBV5-1 | TGCGCCAGCAGCTCTCCGGGACAGGGGCAAAACATTCAGTACTTC | CASSSPGQGQNIQYF
NA | NA | TRBJ1-2 | TRBV28 | TGTGCCAGCATCTCTCAAGGGGGTTCCACCTTC | CASISQGGSTF
once | TRBD1 | TRBJ1-1 | TRBV5-1 | TGCGCCAGCAGCTTGGGGACAGGGGTCGCTGAAGCTTTCTTT | CASSLGTGVAEAFF
NA | TRBD2 | TRBJ2-4 | TRBV28 | TGTGCCAGCAGTTTAGACAGGGGCGGGACTAGCGGGTACTTC | CASSLDRGGTSGYF
NA | NA | TRBJ2-7 | TRBV15 | TGTGCCACCAGCAGAGATTCCGCGGGGACCTACGAGCAGTACTTC | CATSRDSAGTYEQYF
NA | NA | TRBJ1-4 | TRBV28 | TGTGCCAGCAGGGTTCGGACAGCAACTAATGAAAAACTGTTTTTT | CASRVRTATNEKLFF
NA | NA | TRBJ1-4 | TRBV14 | TGTGCCAGCAGCCAAGTCGGGTTTACTGAAAAACTGTTTTTT | CASSQVGFTEKLFF
NA | TRBD1 | TRBJ1-5 | TRBV2 | TGTGCCAGCAGTCCCCGGGACAGGGGGGCTCAGCCCCAGCATTTT | CASSPRDRGAQPQHF